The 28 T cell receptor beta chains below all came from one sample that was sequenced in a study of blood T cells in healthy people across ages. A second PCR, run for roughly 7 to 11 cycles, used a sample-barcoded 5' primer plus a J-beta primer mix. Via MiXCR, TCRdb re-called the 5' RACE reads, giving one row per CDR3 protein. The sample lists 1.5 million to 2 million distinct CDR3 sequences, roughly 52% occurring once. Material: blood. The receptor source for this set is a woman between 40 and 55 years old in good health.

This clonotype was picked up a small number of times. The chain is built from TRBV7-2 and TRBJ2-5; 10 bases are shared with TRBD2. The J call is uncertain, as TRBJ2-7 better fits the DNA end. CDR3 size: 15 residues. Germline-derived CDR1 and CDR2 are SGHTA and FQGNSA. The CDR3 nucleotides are TGTGCCAGCAGCTTAGGGGGACTAGCGAGCTACGAGCAGTACTTC. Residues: CASSLGGLASYEQYF.

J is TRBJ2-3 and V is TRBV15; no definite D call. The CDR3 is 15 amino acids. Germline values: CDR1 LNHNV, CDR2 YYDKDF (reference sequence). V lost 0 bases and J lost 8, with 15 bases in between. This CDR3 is CATSRDLKGFGTQYF. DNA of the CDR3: TGTGCCACCAGCAGAGATTTGAAGGGTTTCGGTACGCAGTATTTT.

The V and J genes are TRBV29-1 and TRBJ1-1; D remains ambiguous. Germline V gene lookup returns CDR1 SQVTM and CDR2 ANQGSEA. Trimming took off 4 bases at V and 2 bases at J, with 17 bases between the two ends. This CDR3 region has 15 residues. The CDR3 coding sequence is TGCAGCGTTGGAGAGGTGGCAGTACTAAACACTGAAGCTTTCTTT. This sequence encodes CSVGEVAVLNTEAFF.

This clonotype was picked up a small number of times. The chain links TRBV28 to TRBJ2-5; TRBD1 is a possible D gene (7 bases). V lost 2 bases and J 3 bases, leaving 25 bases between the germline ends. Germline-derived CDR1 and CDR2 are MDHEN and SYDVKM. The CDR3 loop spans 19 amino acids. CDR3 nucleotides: TGTGCCAGCAGTTTAGTCACGCCGGAGGGGCAGGGGGTCAAAGAGACCCAGTACTTC. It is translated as CASSLVTPEGQGVKETQYF.

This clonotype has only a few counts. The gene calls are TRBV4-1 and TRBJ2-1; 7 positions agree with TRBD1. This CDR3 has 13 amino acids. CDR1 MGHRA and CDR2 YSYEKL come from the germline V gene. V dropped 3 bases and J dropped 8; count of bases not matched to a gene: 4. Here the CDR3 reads CASSHQGVDEQFF. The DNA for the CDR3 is TGCGCCAGCAGCCATCAGGGGGTAGATGAGCAGTTCTTC.

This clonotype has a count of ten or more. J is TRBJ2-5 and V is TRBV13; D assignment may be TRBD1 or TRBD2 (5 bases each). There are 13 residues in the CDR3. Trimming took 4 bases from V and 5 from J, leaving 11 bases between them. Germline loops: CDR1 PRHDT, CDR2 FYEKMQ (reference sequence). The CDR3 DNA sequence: TGTGCCAGCAGCTCGGGGCGCCGGGAGACCCAGTACTTC. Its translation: CASSSGRRETQYF.

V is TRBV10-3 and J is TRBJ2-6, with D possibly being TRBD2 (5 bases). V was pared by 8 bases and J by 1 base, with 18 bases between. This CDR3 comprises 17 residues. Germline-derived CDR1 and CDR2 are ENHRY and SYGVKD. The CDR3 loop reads CAIGKVTGGSGANVLTF. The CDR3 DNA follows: TGTGCCATCGGTAAGGTCACCGGAGGTTCTGGGGCCAACGTCCTGACTTTC.

The CDR3 here is CASSLAGASSSYNEQFF. CDR3 in DNA: TGCGCCAGCAGCTTGGCCGGTGCTAGCTCCTCCTACAATGAGCAGTTCTTC. The rearrangement uses TRBV5-1 and TRBJ2-1; TRBD2 is a possible D gene (5 bases). The CDR3 covers 17 residues. Germline loops: CDR1 SGHRS, CDR2 YFSETQ. Trimming removed 0 bases from V and 0 bases from J, with 13 bases in between.

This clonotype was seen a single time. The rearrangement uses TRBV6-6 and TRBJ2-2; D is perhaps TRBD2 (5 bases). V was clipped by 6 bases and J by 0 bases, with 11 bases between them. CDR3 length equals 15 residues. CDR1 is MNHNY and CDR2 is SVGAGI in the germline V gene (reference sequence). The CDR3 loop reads CASSISSTNTGELFF. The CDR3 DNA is TGTGCCAGCAGCATCTCTAGCACGAACACCGGGGAGCTGTTTTTT.

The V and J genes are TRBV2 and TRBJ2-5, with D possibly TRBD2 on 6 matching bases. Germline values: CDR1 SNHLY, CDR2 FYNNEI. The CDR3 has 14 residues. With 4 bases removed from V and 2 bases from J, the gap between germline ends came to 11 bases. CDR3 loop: CASSGTNGQETQYF. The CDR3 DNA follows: TGTGCCAGCAGTGGGACTAACGGACAAGAGACCCAGTACTTC.

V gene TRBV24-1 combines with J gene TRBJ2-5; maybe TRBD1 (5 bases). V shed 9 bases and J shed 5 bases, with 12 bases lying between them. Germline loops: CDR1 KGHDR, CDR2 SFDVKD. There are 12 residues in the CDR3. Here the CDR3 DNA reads TGTGCCACCTCTGGGCAGGGTGAGACCCAGTACTTC. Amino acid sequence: CATSGQGETQYF.

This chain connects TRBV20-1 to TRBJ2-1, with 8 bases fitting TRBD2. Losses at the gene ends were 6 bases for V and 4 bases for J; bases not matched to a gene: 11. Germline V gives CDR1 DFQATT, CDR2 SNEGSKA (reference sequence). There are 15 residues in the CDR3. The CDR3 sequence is CSAGIAGRVYNEQFF. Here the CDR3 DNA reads TGCAGTGCGGGGATAGCCGGGAGGGTATACAATGAGCAGTTCTTC.

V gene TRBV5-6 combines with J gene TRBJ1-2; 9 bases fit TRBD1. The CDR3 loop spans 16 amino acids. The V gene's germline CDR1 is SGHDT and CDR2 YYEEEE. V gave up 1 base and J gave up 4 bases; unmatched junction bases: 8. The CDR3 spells CASSLRETGGAYGYTF. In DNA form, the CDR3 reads TGTGCCAGCAGCTTGAGGGAAACAGGGGGCGCCTATGGCTACACCTTC.

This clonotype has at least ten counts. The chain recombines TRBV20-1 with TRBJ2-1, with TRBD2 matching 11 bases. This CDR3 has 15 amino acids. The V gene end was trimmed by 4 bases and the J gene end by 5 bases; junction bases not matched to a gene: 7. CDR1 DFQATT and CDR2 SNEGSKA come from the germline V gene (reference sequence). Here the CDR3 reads CSATTSGGLNNEQFF. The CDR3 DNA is TGCAGTGCTACTACTAGCGGGGGCCTAAACAATGAGCAGTTCTTC.

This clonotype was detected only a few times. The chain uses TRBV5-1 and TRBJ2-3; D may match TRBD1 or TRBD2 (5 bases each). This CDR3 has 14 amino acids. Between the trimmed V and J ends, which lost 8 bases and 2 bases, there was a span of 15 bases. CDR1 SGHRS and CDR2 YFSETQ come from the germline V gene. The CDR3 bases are TGCGCCAGTAAGCTCACCGGGGCCACAGATACGCAGTATTTT. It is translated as CASKLTGATDTQYF. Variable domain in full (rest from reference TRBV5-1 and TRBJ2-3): KAGVTQTPRYLIKTRGQQVTLSCSPISGHRSVSWYQQTPGQGLQFLFEYFSETQRNKGNFPGRFSGRQFSNSRSEMNVSTLELGDSALYLCASKLTGATDTQYFGPGTRLTVL.

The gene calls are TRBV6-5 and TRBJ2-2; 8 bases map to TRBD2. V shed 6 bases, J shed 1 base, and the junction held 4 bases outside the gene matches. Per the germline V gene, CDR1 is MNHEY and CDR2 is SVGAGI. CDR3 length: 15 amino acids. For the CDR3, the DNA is TGTGCCAGCAGCTTACTAGCGGTGAACACCGGGGAGCTGTTTTTT. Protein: CASSLLAVNTGELFF.

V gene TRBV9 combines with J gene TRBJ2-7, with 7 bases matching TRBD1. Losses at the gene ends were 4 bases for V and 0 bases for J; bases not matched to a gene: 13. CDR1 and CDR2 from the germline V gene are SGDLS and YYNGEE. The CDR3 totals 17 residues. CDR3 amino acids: CASSPRDSRKSSYEQYF. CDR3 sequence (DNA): TGTGCCAGCAGCCCACGGGACAGCCGAAAAAGCTCCTACGAGCAGTACTTC.

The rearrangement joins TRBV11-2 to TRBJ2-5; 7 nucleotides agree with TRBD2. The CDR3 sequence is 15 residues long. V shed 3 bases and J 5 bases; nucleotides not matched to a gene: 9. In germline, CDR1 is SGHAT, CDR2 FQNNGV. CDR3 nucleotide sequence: TGTGCCAGCAGCTTCCTTCGACTAGCAGGGGAGACCCAGTACTTC. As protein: CASSFLRLAGETQYF.

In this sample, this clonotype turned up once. The CDR3 region has the DNA TGTGCCAGCAGCAATGTAGTGGGGCCAACTAATGAAAAACTGTTTTTT. Its protein is CASSNVVGPTNEKLFF. The chain carries TRBV5-5 and TRBJ1-4; tentatively, D is TRBD1 (5 bases). Germline assignment: CDR1 SGHKS and CDR2 YYEKEE (reference sequence). CDR3 length equals 16 residues. Trimming removed 4 bases from V and 0 bases from J, with 13 bases in between.

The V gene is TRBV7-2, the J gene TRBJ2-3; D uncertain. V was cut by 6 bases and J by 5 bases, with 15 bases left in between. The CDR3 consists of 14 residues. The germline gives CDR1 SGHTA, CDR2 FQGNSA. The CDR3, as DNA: TGTGCCAGCAGGCTGAATTCCGGCGGAGATACGCAGTATTTT. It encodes CASRLNSGGDTQYF.

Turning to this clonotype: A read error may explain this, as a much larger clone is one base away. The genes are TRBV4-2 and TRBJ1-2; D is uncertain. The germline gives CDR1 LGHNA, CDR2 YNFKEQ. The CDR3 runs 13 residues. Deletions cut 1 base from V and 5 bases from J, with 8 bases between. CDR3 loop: CASSQGATYGYTF. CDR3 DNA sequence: TGTGCCAGCAGCCAAGGGGCTACTTATGGCTACACCTTC.

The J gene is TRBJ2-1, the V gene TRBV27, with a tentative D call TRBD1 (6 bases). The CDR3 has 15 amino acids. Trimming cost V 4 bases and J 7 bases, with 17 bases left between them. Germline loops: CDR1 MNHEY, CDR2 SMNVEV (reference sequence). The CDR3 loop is CASSSPRGVPNEQFF. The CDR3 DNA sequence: TGTGCCAGCAGTTCCCCCAGGGGCGTACCAAATGAGCAGTTCTTC.

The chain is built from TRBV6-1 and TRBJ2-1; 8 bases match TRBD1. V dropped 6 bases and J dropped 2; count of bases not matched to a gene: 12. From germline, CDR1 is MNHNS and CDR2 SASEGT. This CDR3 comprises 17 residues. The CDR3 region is CASRGQRQGQTYNEQFF. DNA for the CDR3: TGTGCCAGCAGAGGACAACGACAGGGGCAAACCTACAATGAGCAGTTCTTC.

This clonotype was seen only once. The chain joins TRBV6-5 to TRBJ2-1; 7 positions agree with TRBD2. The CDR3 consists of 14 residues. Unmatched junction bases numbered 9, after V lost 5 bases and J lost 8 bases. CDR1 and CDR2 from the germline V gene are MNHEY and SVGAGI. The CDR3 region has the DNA TGTGCCAGCAGTCCGCGGGGGAGGCTCCATGAGCAGTTCTTC. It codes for CASSPRGRLHEQFF.

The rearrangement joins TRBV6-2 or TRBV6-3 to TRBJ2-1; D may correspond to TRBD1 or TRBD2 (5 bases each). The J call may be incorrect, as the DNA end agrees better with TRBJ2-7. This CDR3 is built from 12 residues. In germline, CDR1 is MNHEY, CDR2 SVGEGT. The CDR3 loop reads CAGRDPRGEQYF. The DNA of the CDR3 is TGTGCCGGCCGGGACCCCCGTGGAGAGCAGTACTTC.

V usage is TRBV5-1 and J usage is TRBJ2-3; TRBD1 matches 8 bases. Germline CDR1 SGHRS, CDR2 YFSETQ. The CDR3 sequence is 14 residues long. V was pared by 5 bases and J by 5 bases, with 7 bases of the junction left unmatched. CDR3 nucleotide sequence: TGCGCCAGCAGTAGACAGGGGCGGGAAGATACGCAGTATTTT. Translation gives CASSRQGREDTQYF.

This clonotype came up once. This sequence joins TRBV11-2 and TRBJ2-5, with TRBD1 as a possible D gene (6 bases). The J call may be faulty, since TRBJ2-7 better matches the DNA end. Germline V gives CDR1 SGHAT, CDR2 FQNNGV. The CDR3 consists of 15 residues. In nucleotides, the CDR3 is TGTGCCAGCAGCCCCAGGGGATTTATCTCCTACGAGCAGTACTTC. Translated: CASSPRGFISYEQYF.

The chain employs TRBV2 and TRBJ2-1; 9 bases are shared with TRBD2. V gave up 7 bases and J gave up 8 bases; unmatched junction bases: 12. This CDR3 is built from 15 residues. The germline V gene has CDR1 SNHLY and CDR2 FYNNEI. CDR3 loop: CASTPGLATFDEQFF. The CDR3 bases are TGTGCCAGCACACCGGGACTAGCAACTTTCGATGAGCAGTTCTTC. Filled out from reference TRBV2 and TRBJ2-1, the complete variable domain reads EPEVTQTPSHQVTQMGQEVILRCVPISNHLYFYWYRQILGQKVEFLVSFYNNEISEKSEIFDDQFSVERPDGSNFTLKIRSTKLEDSAMYFCASTPGLATFDEQFFGPGTRLTVL.